The 25 T cell receptor beta chains below come from one sample, sequenced in a study of shared clonotypes between healthy human individuals. The table came from immunoSEQ multiplex PCR; TCRdb's copy has only in-frame clones and leaves some out. This table has 2.3 million or so clones, 90% to 95% appearing once. The source material was naive CD4+ T cells from PBMCs. Sample subset: CD45RA+ positively selected. Receptors originate from a man in his late teens or twenties in good health. Some clones in this sample may be carry-over from other donors' samples.

The CDR3 DNA follows: TGTGCCAGCAACAACCGAGGGGTATCGGAAGCTTTCTTT. Amino acids: CASNNRGVSEAFF. The chain recombines TRBV5-6 with TRBJ1-1; possible D gene TRBD1, 5 bases. The germline V gene encodes CDR1 SGHDT and CDR2 YYEEEE. Trimming left V 6 bases short and J 8 bases short, with 17 bases between. CDR3 length: 13 residues.

The chain joins TRBV5-1 to TRBJ2-2; D unclear. The CDR3 loop spans 13 amino acids. V dropped 4 bases and J dropped 4 bases, with 8 bases sitting between them. Looked up from germline, CDR1 is SGHRS and CDR2 is YFSETQ. CDR3 sequence: CASSAAPTGELFF. The CDR3 DNA sequence: TGCGCCAGCAGCGCTGCCCCCACCGGGGAGCTGTTTTTT.

The CDR3 region is CASHPWTGSSQETQYF. The CDR3 bases are TGCGCCAGTCATCCTTGGACAGGGTCGAGCCAAGAGACCCAGTACTTC. The chain combines TRBV5-1 with TRBJ2-5, with 8 bases lining up with TRBD1. The CDR3 is made up of 16 amino acids. J gave up 1 base and V 8 bases, and 13 bases lay outside the gene matches. From germline, CDR1 is SGHRS and CDR2 YFSETQ.

The chain combines TRBV4-2 with TRBJ1-1; D call uncertain. This CDR3 contains 16 residues. From germline, CDR1 is LGHNA and CDR2 YNFKEQ. The V gene lost 0 bases and the J gene lost 4 bases, with 15 bases spanning the gap. In DNA, the CDR3 is TGTGCCAGCAGCCAAGAGGATTACAGCCGAGGCACTGAAGCTTTCTTT. It encodes CASSQEDYSRGTEAFF.

The CDR3 here is CASTPSLYSYEQYF. Written as DNA, the CDR3 is TGCGCCAGCACCCCTAGCCTCTACTCCTACGAGCAGTACTTC. The genes are TRBV5-1 and TRBJ2-7; perhaps TRBD2 as D (5 bases). Germline CDR1 SGHRS, CDR2 YFSETQ. This CDR3 comprises 14 residues. The germline V and J ends were trimmed by 6 bases and 0 bases, with 13 bases remaining between them.

J is TRBJ1-4 and V is TRBV18; 7 nucleotides match TRBD1. The CDR3 covers 16 residues. The trim removed 3 bases at V and 8 bases at J, leaving 12 bases unmatched. Germline V gene lookup returns CDR1 KGHSH and CDR2 LQKENI. The CDR3 bases are TGTGCCAGCTCACCGTCAATAAGACAGGGTGGCGAAAAACTGTTTTTT. This gives the protein CASSPSIRQGGEKLFF.

The V call is TRBV12-5, the J call TRBJ2-1; the match to TRBD2 covers 16 bases. The CDR3 covers 21 residues. The germline CDR1 and CDR2 sequences are LGHNT and FRNRAP. Unmatched junction bases numbered 19, after V lost 4 bases and J lost 7 bases. The CDR3 spells CASGSTPAGLAGGKVYNEQFF. The CDR3 nucleotides read TGTGCTAGTGGTTCGACCCCGGCGGGACTAGCGGGAGGGAAGGTATATAATGAGCAGTTCTTC.

This chain joins TRBV27 and TRBJ2-3, with 9 bases that match TRBD1. Trimming cost V 3 bases and J 3 bases; bases outside gene matches: 7. The germline V gene has CDR1 MNHEY and CDR2 SMNVEV (reference sequence). This CDR3 has 16 residues. CDR3 DNA: TGTGCCAGCAGTTTTGGAAGGACAGGGGATACAGATACGCAGTATTTT. This encodes CASSFGRTGDTDTQYF.

The V gene is TRBV25-1, the J gene TRBJ1-6; a weak D match, TRBD1 (6 bases). V gave up 7 bases and J gave up 6 bases, with 16 bases separating them. The CDR3 has 15 residues. Germline-derived CDR1 and CDR2 are MGHDK and SYGVNS. DNA of the CDR3: TGTGCCAGCACCTGGCAGGGGCGGGGTAATTCACCCCTCCACTTT. Its protein is CASTWQGRGNSPLHF.

This clone was counted once. The CDR3 loop is CASSGLTLGRGDGYTF. The CDR3 nucleotides are TGTGCCAGCAGCGGCTTGACATTAGGACGCGGTGACGGCTACACCTTC. The chain recombines TRBV27 with TRBJ1-2, with D hard to call. The germline V and J ends were trimmed by 6 bases and 8 bases, with 25 bases remaining between them. Germline lookup yields CDR1 MNHEY and CDR2 SMNVEV (reference sequence). CDR3 length: 16 amino acids.

With regard to this clone: Other nucleotide sequences in the sample specify the same CDR3. V and J are TRBV5-1 and TRBJ2-7; 10 nucleotides line up with TRBD1. The J segment lost 4 bases and the V segment lost 3 bases, leaving 4 bases of the junction unmatched. CDR1 is SGHRS and CDR2 is YFSETQ in the germline V gene. The CDR3 runs 14 residues. The chain's CDR3 is CASSSGQGSYEQYF. In DNA form, the CDR3 reads TGCGCCAGCAGCTCGGGACAGGGGAGTTACGAGCAGTACTTC.

J is TRBJ2-3 and V is TRBV10-3, with D perhaps TRBD1 or TRBD2 (5 bases each). V lost 0 bases, J lost 5 bases, and 12 bases lay in between. This CDR3 is 15 amino acids long. Germline V gene lookup returns CDR1 ENHRY and CDR2 SYGVKD. CDR3 coding DNA: TGTGCCATCAGTGAGTCGAGGGGAGTAAAAGATACGCAGTATTTT. Its protein product is CAISESRGVKDTQYF.

The V gene is TRBV6-5, the J gene TRBJ2-2; D may correspond to TRBD1 or TRBD2 (6 bases each). The V gene lost 2 bases and the J gene lost 4 bases, with 8 bases spanning the gap. Per germline, CDR1 MNHEY and CDR2 SVGAGI. The CDR3 spans 14 residues. DNA of the CDR3: TGTGCCAGCAGTTACAAGGGGGGCACCGGGGAGCTGTTTTTT. Protein product: CASSYKGGTGELFF.

The V and J genes are TRBV25-1 and TRBJ2-7; D is possibly TRBD1 (5 bases). CDR1 and CDR2 (germline): MGHDK, SYGVNS. Trimming cost V 1 base and J 3 bases, with 16 bases left between them. The CDR3 is 16 amino acids. This CDR3 is CASSELGQQLYYEQYF. The CDR3 region has the DNA TGTGCCAGCAGTGAATTGGGGCAGCAACTTTACTACGAGCAGTACTTC.

This chain joins TRBV7-2 and TRBJ2-7; 8 nucleotides line up with TRBD2. This CDR3 region has 13 residues. The ends lost 5 bases at V and 7 bases at J; junction bases unmatched: 7. Per germline, CDR1 SGHTA and CDR2 FQGNSA. The CDR3 region is CASSPRPGGEQYF. The CDR3 coding sequence is TGTGCCAGCAGCCCCCGCCCGGGGGGGGAGCAGTACTTC.

The chain joins TRBV7-3 to TRBJ1-1; D gene uncertain. Germline-derived CDR1 and CDR2 are SGHTA and FQGTGA. There are 14 residues in the CDR3. V lost 2 bases and J lost 1, with 8 bases in between. The DNA of the CDR3 is TGTGCCAGCAGCTTAGGGCAGGCGAACACTGAAGCTTTCTTT. It specifies CASSLGQANTEAFF.

The rearrangement links TRBV19 to TRBJ1-1, with D possibly matching TRBD1 (6 bases). Germline CDR1 is LNHDA and CDR2 is SQIVND (reference sequence). The CDR3 contains 13 residues. The V end lost 11 bases, the J end lost 3 bases, and 16 bases lay between the germline ends. Here the CDR3 reads CAASQGRHTEAFF. For the CDR3, the DNA is TGTGCCGCAAGCCAGGGGCGTCACACTGAAGCTTTCTTT.

The CDR3 region has the DNA TGTGCCAGCTCACCAGGTCTGAGATATAATTCACCCCTCCACTTT. Translation gives CASSPGLRYNSPLHF. This chain connects TRBV18 to TRBJ1-6; the D is unclear. The CDR3 is made up of 15 amino acids. The ends were cut back, 2 bases at V and 4 bases at J, with 9 bases in the middle. CDR1 and CDR2 (germline): KGHSH, LQKENI. Supplemented by reference TRBV18 and TRBJ1-6, the full variable domain reads NAGVMQNPRHLVRRRGQEARLRCSPMKGHSHVYWYRQLPEEGLKFMVYLQKENIIDESGMPKERFSAEFPKEGPSILRIQQVVRGDSAAYFCASSPGLRYNSPLHFGNGTRLTVT.

V is TRBV6-1 and J is TRBJ1-1; TRBD1 aligns across 10 bases. The germline V gene encodes CDR1 MNHNS and CDR2 SASEGT. CDR3 length: 15 amino acids. J was trimmed by 6 bases and V by 4 bases; bases with no gene match: 8. The CDR3 sequence: CASSARDRGFAEAFF. DNA of the CDR3: TGTGCCAGCAGTGCAAGGGACAGGGGCTTCGCTGAAGCTTTCTTT.

V gene TRBV28 combines with J gene TRBJ2-7; D may match TRBD1 or TRBD2 (5 bases each). CDR3 length: 16 residues. CDR1 is MDHEN and CDR2 is SYDVKM in the germline V gene. Trimming took off 4 bases at V and 6 bases at J, with 22 bases between the two ends. CDR3: CASSSQTGTPNSEQYF. CDR3 in DNA: TGTGCCAGCAGTTCTCAAACCGGGACCCCTAATTCCGAGCAGTACTTC.

The rearrangement joins TRBV30 to TRBJ2-1; TRBD1 agrees at 7 bases. V shed 0 bases, J shed 7 bases, and the junction held 6 bases outside the gene matches. CDR1 and CDR2 (germline): GTSNPN, SVGIG (reference sequence). There are 14 residues in the CDR3. CDR3 in DNA: TGTGCCTGGAGTGTACTGCCAGGGGGAAATGAGCAGTTCTTC. Translation: CAWSVLPGGNEQFF.

This chain uses TRBV20-1 with TRBJ2-1; D is undetermined. The V gene's germline CDR1 is DFQATT and CDR2 SNEGSKA (reference sequence). Trimming took off 4 bases at V and 11 bases at J, with 9 bases between the two ends. The CDR3 extends over 10 amino acids. The CDR3 region has the DNA TGCAGTGCTAAGAAGGGCCAGCAGTTCTTC. Protein sequence: CSAKKGQQFF.

V usage is TRBV5-4 and J usage is TRBJ2-3; 12 bases map to TRBD1. CDR1 and CDR2 (germline): SGHNT, YYREEE (reference sequence). CDR3 length: 16 residues. The V and J ends lost 3 bases and 6 bases, in that order; junction bases with no gene match: 8. This CDR3 is CASSSVPGQGADTQYF. DNA of the CDR3: TGTGCCAGCAGCTCGGTCCCGGGACAGGGGGCGGATACGCAGTATTTT.

CDR3 amino acids: CASSLGQGSLAYGYTF. The CDR3 DNA is TGCGCCAGCAGCTTAGGACAGGGCTCCTTGGCCTATGGCTACACCTTC. The V gene is TRBV5-1, the J gene TRBJ1-2; 8 positions agree with TRBD1. The CDR3 contains 16 residues. The V segment lost 2 bases and the J segment 4 bases; nucleotides outside the gene matches: 10. Germline lookup yields CDR1 SGHRS and CDR2 YFSETQ.

This clone was counted once. The same CDR3 also results from other DNA sequences found in this sample. V is TRBV28 and J is TRBJ2-3, with TRBD1 matching 9 bases. After removal of 5 bases from V and 3 bases from J, the junction contained 6 bases not matched to a gene. The CDR3 contains 15 residues. Germline V gives CDR1 MDHEN, CDR2 SYDVKM. CDR3 sequence (DNA): TGTGCCAGCAGTCCGGGGACAGGGTCGACAGATACGCAGTATTTT. It translates to CASSPGTGSTDTQYF.